Below, 30 T cell receptor beta chains from the same sample are listed, as sequenced in a study of CD8+ T cells in alopecia areata. Investigators isolated RNA and reverse transcribed it into cDNA to act as the sequencing template. Produced via immunoSEQ multiplex PCR; TCRdb's table is partial and in-frame only. Of 95,000 to 100,000 clones listed, just under 60% are singletons. The treatment denotes: oral pan-JAK inhibitor, 5-10 mg twice daily. This sample comprised CD8+ T cells sorted from blood, obtained at approximately week 60, from a patient treated with tofacitinib. These TCRs come from a human donor with alopecia areata.

The V gene is TRBV5-6, the J gene TRBJ2-1; no clear D. Germline lookup yields CDR1 SGHDT and CDR2 YYEEEE. Trimming pared 3 bases from V and 2 bases from J, leaving 0 bases between. The CDR3 is 11 residues long. The CDR3 is CASSSYNEQFF. CDR3 coding DNA: TGTGCCAGCAGCTCCTACAATGAGCAGTTCTTC. The variable domain in full, with the rest retrieved from reference TRBV5-6 and TRBJ2-1, is DAGVTQSPTHLIKTRGQQVTLRCSPKSGHDTVSWYQQALGQGPQFIFQYYEEEERQRGNFPDRFSGHQFPNYSSELNVNALLLGDSALYLCASSSYNEQFFGPGTRLTVL.

This chain connects TRBV5-1 to TRBJ1-1; no clear D. CDR3 length: 15 amino acids. From germline, CDR1 is SGHRS and CDR2 YFSETQ. Trimming took 0 bases from V and 0 from J, leaving 9 bases between them. The CDR3 region is CASSLDLGMNTEAFF. The CDR3, as DNA: TGCGCCAGCAGCTTGGATTTGGGCATGAACACTGAAGCTTTCTTT.

The chain uses TRBV6-5 and TRBJ1-2; D call uncertain. Germline CDR1 and CDR2: MNHEY and SVGAGI. This CDR3 comprises 13 residues. The V gene lost 6 bases and the J gene lost 5 bases, with 13 bases spanning the gap. The CDR3 nucleotides are TGTGCCAGCAGGGCCCGGGGTCTGTATGGCTACACCTTC. Its translation: CASRARGLYGYTF.

The chain recombines TRBV6-6 with TRBJ2-7, with 7 positions matching TRBD1. Trimming took 1 base from V and 2 from J; bases not matched to a gene: 2. CDR1 and CDR2 from the germline V gene are MNHNY and SVGAGI (reference sequence). The CDR3 loop spans 14 amino acids. The CDR3 spells CASSYFDRAYEQYF. Here the CDR3 DNA reads TGTGCCAGCAGTTACTTTGACAGGGCCTACGAGCAGTACTTC.

J is TRBJ1-1 and V is TRBV27; D not resolved. The CDR3 consists of 14 residues. Germline CDR1 reads MNHEY; CDR2 reads SMNVEV (reference sequence). With 3 bases removed from V and 2 bases from J, the gap between germline ends came to 10 bases. In DNA, the CDR3 is TGTGCCAGCAGTTTTGGAGCCCTCAACACTGAAGCTTTCTTT. Encoded protein: CASSFGALNTEAFF.

This clone was recorded only once. The chain couples TRBV5-1 to TRBJ1-1, with D possibly matching TRBD1 (5 bases). The CDR3 has 12 amino acids. Germline CDR1 reads SGHRS; CDR2 reads YFSETQ. Trimming left V 1 base short and J 4 bases short, with 5 bases between. CDR3 in amino acids: CASSLRGTEAFF. CDR3 coding DNA: TGCGCCAGCAGCTTGAGGGGCACTGAAGCTTTCTTT.

This clone was counted a single time. V is TRBV13 and J is TRBJ2-7; D is undetermined. V was cut by 5 bases and J by 5 bases, with 13 bases left in between. The CDR3 extends over 13 amino acids. CDR1 PRHDT and CDR2 FYEKMQ come from the germline V gene (reference sequence). CDR3 region: CASSPDGRNEQYF. The DNA for the CDR3 is TGTGCCAGCAGCCCAGATGGTAGAAACGAGCAGTACTTC.

This chain uses TRBV7-9 with TRBJ2-7; D is undetermined. The CDR3 sequence is 13 residues long. Trimming left V 5 bases short and J 3 bases short, with 11 bases between. Germline CDR1 is SEHNR and CDR2 is FQNEAQ (reference sequence). DNA for the CDR3: TGTGCCAGCAGCGCGGACGGAAACTACGAGCAGTACTTC. Protein product: CASSADGNYEQYF.

The chain recombines TRBV19 with TRBJ2-2; D is perhaps TRBD2 (6 bases). CDR3 length equals 15 residues. Trimming removed 7 bases at V and 5 bases at J, with 17 bases between. Germline CDR1 is LNHDA and CDR2 is SQIVND (reference sequence). The CDR3 DNA reads as TGTGCCAGTATTCTCAGGGTTGGAGGGACCGGGGAGCTGTTTTTT. Translation: CASILRVGGTGELFF. Complete variable domain (other parts from reference TRBV19 and TRBJ2-2): DGGITQSPKYLFRKEGQNVTLSCEQNLNHDAMYWYRQDPGQGLRLIYYSQIVNDFQKGDIAEGYSVSREKKESFPLTVTSAQKNPTAFYLCASILRVGGTGELFFGEGSRLTVL.

This chain links TRBV30 with TRBJ2-7; 11 bases are a match to TRBD1. Germline CDR1 is GTSNPN and CDR2 is SVGIG (reference sequence). This CDR3 spans 12 amino acids. V shed 7 bases, J shed 4 bases, and the junction held 3 bases outside the gene matches. The CDR3 here is CASGTGGYEQYF. The CDR3 DNA reads as TGTGCCTCTGGGACAGGGGGATACGAGCAGTACTTC.

This clone came up a few times. This rearrangement joins TRBV29-1 to TRBJ2-3, with TRBD1 matching over 9 bases. The CDR3 totals 17 residues. Germline-derived CDR1 and CDR2 are SQVTM and ANQGSEA. V trimming: 0 bases; J trimming: 2 bases; junction bases outside the gene matches: 9. As DNA, the CDR3 is TGCAGCGTTGAAGATGGGGGACAGGGTCTAGTCACAGATACGCAGTATTTT. Residues: CSVEDGGQGLVTDTQYF.

The rearrangement joins TRBV6-5 to TRBJ2-5, with 8 bases fitting TRBD2. Germline loops: CDR1 MNHEY, CDR2 SVGAGI. The V and J ends lost 5 bases and 2 bases, in that order; junction bases with no gene match: 7. The CDR3 runs to 15 residues. CDR3 sequence reads: CASSHSGGVQETQYF. CDR3 in DNA: TGTGCCAGCAGTCACAGCGGGGGTGTTCAAGAGACCCAGTACTTC.

The chain combines TRBV5-6 with TRBJ2-1, with TRBD2 matching over 9 bases. Germline V gene lookup returns CDR1 SGHDT and CDR2 YYEEEE. V gave up 4 bases and J gave up 6 bases; unmatched junction bases: 5. The CDR3 totals 14 residues. The CDR3: CASSGPGLANEQFF. As DNA, the CDR3 is TGTGCCAGCAGCGGACCGGGACTAGCCAATGAGCAGTTCTTC.

DNA of the CDR3: TGCAGCGTTGGGGCAGGGAAATGGGATGGCTACACCTTC. It is translated as CSVGAGKWDGYTF. The rearrangement uses TRBV29-1 and TRBJ1-2; weak D call: TRBD1 (5 bases). Trimming left V 4 bases short and J 6 bases short, with 15 bases between. Germline V gene data show CDR1 as SQVTM and CDR2 as ANQGSEA. The CDR3 runs to 13 residues.

This clone was picked up a small number of times. At the DNA level, this CDR3 is encoded by other sequences in the same sample as well. The chain is built from TRBV29-1 and TRBJ2-5, with D possibly matching TRBD1 (5 bases). The CDR3 spans 13 residues. V lost 0 bases to trimming and J lost 1 base, with 6 bases between them. In germline, CDR1 is SQVTM, CDR2 ANQGSEA. The CDR3, as DNA: TGCAGCGTTGAAGACAGGGCCCAAGAGACCCAGTACTTC. This codes for CSVEDRAQETQYF.

The chain is built from TRBV2 and TRBJ1-1, with D possibly matching TRBD1 (5 bases). Per germline, CDR1 SNHLY and CDR2 FYNNEI. V lost 7 bases and J 1 base, leaving 16 bases between the germline ends. There are 15 residues in the CDR3. The DNA for the CDR3 is TGTGCCAGCATCGAAGACAGCCTGGGGAACACTGAAGCTTTCTTT. Translating it yields CASIEDSLGNTEAFF. Full variable domain (outside the CDR3, taken from reference TRBV2 and TRBJ1-1): EPEVTQTPSHQVTQMGQEVILRCVPISNHLYFYWYRQILGQKVEFLVSFYNNEISEKSEIFDDQFSVERPDGSNFTLKIRSTKLEDSAMYFCASIEDSLGNTEAFFGQGTRLTVV.

This rearrangement joins TRBV4-1 to TRBJ2-1, with D possibly matching TRBD1 (6 bases). This CDR3 has 13 residues. Per germline, CDR1 MGHRA and CDR2 YSYEKL. The V gene lost 1 base and the J gene lost 6 bases, with 7 bases spanning the gap. This CDR3 is CASSQVQGNEQFF. The CDR3 DNA follows: TGCGCCAGCAGCCAAGTACAGGGCAATGAGCAGTTCTTC.

The rearrangement joins TRBV29-1 to TRBJ2-2, with TRBD1 identical over 7 bases. The CDR3 is made up of 13 amino acids. Trimming took 3 bases from V and 6 from J; bases not matched to a gene: 4. Germline assignment: CDR1 SQVTM and CDR2 ANQGSEA. CDR3 protein: CSVEGQKPGELFF. The CDR3 coding sequence is TGCAGCGTTGAGGGACAGAAGCCCGGGGAGCTGTTTTTT.

V usage is TRBV5-5 and J usage is TRBJ1-5, with 10 bases matching TRBD1. The V gene's germline CDR1 is SGHKS and CDR2 YYEKEE (reference sequence). CDR3 length equals 14 residues. J gave up 7 bases and V 2 bases, and 3 bases lay outside the gene matches. As DNA, the CDR3 is TGTGCCAGCAGCTTCCGGGACAGGGGCCAGCCCCAGCATTTT. Translated: CASSFRDRGQPQHF.

The chain employs TRBV30 and TRBJ2-1; 7 nucleotides line up with TRBD1. The V segment lost 3 bases and the J segment 5 bases; nucleotides outside the gene matches: 1. The germline V gene encodes CDR1 GTSNPN and CDR2 SVGIG (reference sequence). The CDR3 has 12 residues. The CDR3 region has the DNA TGTGCCTGGAGCAGGGGGAACAATGAGCAGTTCTTC. Translated, it gives CAWSRGNNEQFF. The entire variable domain, with the rest obtained from reference TRBV30 and TRBJ2-1, is as follows: SQTIHQWPATLVQPVGSPLSLECTVEGTSNPNLYWYRQAAGRGLQLLFYSVGIGQISSEVPQNLSASRPQDRQFILSSKKLLLSDSGFYLCAWSRGNNEQFFGPGTRLTVL.

V usage is TRBV15 and J usage is TRBJ1-4; D is uncertain. Germline V gene data show CDR1 as LNHNV and CDR2 as YYDKDF (reference sequence). This CDR3 is 15 amino acids long. V lost 1 base and J lost 5, with 11 bases in between. The CDR3 nucleotides are TGTGCCACCAGCAGAGTCCTTGGAATGAATGAAAAACTGTTTTTT. Protein product: CATSRVLGMNEKLFF.

The CDR3 spells CASSFTGGWDGYTF. CDR3 sequence (DNA): TGTGCCAGCAGCTTCACAGGGGGCTGGGATGGCTACACCTTC. This chain connects TRBV7-2 to TRBJ1-2, with 9 bases identical to TRBD1. Germline CDR1 is SGHTA and CDR2 is FQGNSA. The V segment lost 3 bases and the J segment 6 bases; nucleotides outside the gene matches: 5. This CDR3 is built from 14 residues.

In this sample, this clone turned up once. The chain joins TRBV28 to TRBJ2-5; TRBD1 aligns across 8 bases. In germline, CDR1 is MDHEN, CDR2 SYDVKM. V lost 8 bases, J lost 5 bases, and 4 bases stayed unmatched. The CDR3 has 12 residues. The DNA of the CDR3 is TGTGCCAGCGAGACAGGGGAGGAGACCCAGTACTTC. Translation: CASETGEETQYF.

This clone was detected only a few times. The J gene is TRBJ2-7, the V gene TRBV19; D gene uncertain. The germline V gene encodes CDR1 LNHDA and CDR2 SQIVND (reference sequence). The CDR3 covers 15 residues. Trimming cost V 7 bases and J 3 bases, with 19 bases left between them. CDR3 protein: CASTQGRGGYYEQYF. The CDR3 DNA follows: TGTGCCAGTACCCAAGGGCGAGGCGGATACTACGAGCAGTACTTC. Based on the CDR3 plus reference TRBV19 and TRBJ2-7, the full variable domain is DGGITQSPKYLFRKEGQNVTLSCEQNLNHDAMYWYRQDPGQGLRLIYYSQIVNDFQKGDIAEGYSVSREKKESFPLTVTSAQKNPTAFYLCASTQGRGGYYEQYFGPGTRLTVT.

This chain links TRBV7-8 with TRBJ2-3, with no clear D. The CDR3 sequence is 16 residues long. The germline gives CDR1 SGHVS, CDR2 FQNEAQ. Trimming removed 8 bases from V and 4 bases from J, with 22 bases in between. The CDR3 region is CASSGSRIGSPDTQYF. Written as DNA, the CDR3 is TGTGCCAGCTCCGGGTCCAGAATCGGAAGTCCAGATACGCAGTATTTT.

The V and J genes are TRBV29-1 and TRBJ2-7; 10 positions agree with TRBD1. Losses at the gene ends were 0 bases for V and 4 bases for J; bases not matched to a gene: 6. CDR1 and CDR2 from the germline V gene are SQVTM and ANQGSEA. This CDR3 comprises 15 residues. CDR3: CSVEEPDRGQYEQYF. The CDR3 DNA is TGCAGCGTTGAAGAACCAGACAGGGGGCAGTACGAGCAGTACTTC.

The chain links TRBV29-1 to TRBJ2-7, with 7 bases identical to TRBD1. The V gene end was trimmed by 2 bases and the J gene end by 2 bases; junction bases not matched to a gene: 15. CDR3 length equals 17 residues. The V gene's germline CDR1 is SQVTM and CDR2 ANQGSEA. This CDR3 is CSVELWNRDRRTYEQYF. The CDR3 DNA reads as TGCAGCGTTGAACTTTGGAACCGGGACAGAAGAACCTACGAGCAGTACTTC.

As DNA, the CDR3 is TGTGCCAGCCAGGGTACTACTCAAGAGACCCAGTACTTC. Residues: CASQGTTQETQYF. The V and J genes are TRBV2 and TRBJ2-5, with D possibly matching TRBD1 (5 bases). Looked up from germline, CDR1 is SNHLY and CDR2 is FYNNEI. This CDR3 contains 13 residues. V lost 8 bases, J lost 2 bases, and 12 bases lay in between.

This clone was seen only a few times. This chain links TRBV29-1 with TRBJ2-4; D unresolved. The CDR3 totals 12 residues. Germline V lookup: CDR1 SQVTM, CDR2 ANQGSEA. V gave up 4 bases and J gave up 3 bases, with 7 bases separating them. This chain's CDR3 is CSVAGHKNIQYF. The CDR3 coding sequence is TGCAGCGTTGCCGGGCACAAAAACATTCAGTACTTC.

The chain combines TRBV5-1 with TRBJ2-7; 8 bases agree with TRBD1. The CDR3 loop spans 14 amino acids. Germline CDR1 and CDR2: SGHRS and YFSETQ. V shed 4 bases, J shed 2 bases, and the junction held 5 bases outside the gene matches. This CDR3 reads CASSPKDRAYEQYF. The CDR3 nucleotides are TGCGCCAGCAGCCCAAAGGACAGGGCCTACGAGCAGTACTTC.